The 17 T cell receptor beta chains listed next were all sequenced from one sample in a study of fetal regulatory T cell absence and autoimmunity. This table comes from immunoSEQ multiplex PCR, and its TCRdb copy is limited to in-frame clones, with some not included. The data show around 100,000 clones, about three quarters seen once. Sample: pancreas tissue. Source of these receptors: a male donor with IPEX syndrome.

This clone showed up many times. The rearrangement uses TRBV7-9 and TRBJ2-1; 12 bases fit TRBD2. This CDR3 comprises 16 residues. J lost 2 bases, V lost 1 base, and 0 bases had no gene match. Germline V CDR1 and CDR2: SEHNR, FQNEAQ (reference sequence). CDR3 in amino acids: CASSLGTSGAYNEQFF. The CDR3 DNA reads TGTGCCAGCAGCTTAGGGACTAGCGGGGCCTACAATGAGCAGTTCTTC.

V and J are TRBV11-2 and TRBJ1-4; D possibly corresponds to TRBD1 (5 bases). The CDR3 consists of 15 residues. Trimming took off 4 bases at V and 2 bases at J, with 11 bases between the two ends. CDR1 SGHAT and CDR2 FQNNGV come from the germline V gene. CDR3 sequence (DNA): TGTGCCAGCAGCTGGTCCCGGGACACTAATGAAAAACTGTTTTTT. Encoded protein: CASSWSRDTNEKLFF. The full variable domain, rest sourced from reference TRBV11-2 and TRBJ1-4, is EAGVAQSPRYKIIEKRQSVAFWCNPISGHATLYWYQQILGQGPKLLIQFQNNGVVDDSQLPKDRFSAERLKGVDSTLKIQPAKLEDSAVYLCASSWSRDTNEKLFFGSGTQLSVL.

The genes are TRBV13 and TRBJ2-4, with 8 nucleotides matching TRBD2. Trimming cost V 2 bases and J 8 bases; bases outside gene matches: 8. Per germline, CDR1 PRHDT and CDR2 FYEKMQ (reference sequence). The CDR3 runs 15 residues. In DNA, the CDR3 is TGTGCCAGCAGCTTATCGCGGGGCGGGGGGTACATTCAGTACTTC. It translates to CASSLSRGGGYIQYF.

V and J are TRBV19 and TRBJ2-7; 10 bases fit TRBD1. The V gene's germline CDR1 is LNHDA and CDR2 SQIVND (reference sequence). The CDR3 contains 14 residues. V was clipped by 7 bases and J by 2 bases; unmatched bases: 5. CDR3 in DNA: TGTGCCAGTACCCGGACAGGGGGTCCCTACGAGCAGTACTTC. Its translation is CASTRTGGPYEQYF.

This clone was counted between two and nine times. The chain joins TRBV19 to TRBJ1-5; possibly TRBD1 for D (5 bases). CDR3 length: 15 amino acids. The germline V and J ends were trimmed by 7 bases and 0 bases, with 13 bases remaining between them. Germline lookup yields CDR1 LNHDA and CDR2 SQIVND (reference sequence). CDR3 amino acids: CASKGDGYSNQPQHF. The DNA of the CDR3 is TGTGCCAGTAAAGGGGACGGTTATAGCAATCAGCCCCAGCATTTT.

This clone was counted ten times or more. The V gene is TRBV5-1, the J gene TRBJ2-7; no reliable D call. The CDR3 consists of 13 residues. Trimming left V 0 bases short and J 0 bases short, with 4 bases between. Per germline, CDR1 SGHRS and CDR2 YFSETQ. CDR3 in DNA: TGCGCCAGCAGCTTGGGACACTCCTACGAGCAGTACTTC. It is translated as CASSLGHSYEQYF.

This CDR3 is CASSLWQGHYGYTF. The CDR3 DNA reads TGTGCCAGCAGTTTATGGCAGGGCCACTATGGCTACACCTTC. The chain links TRBV27 to TRBJ1-2, with TRBD1 as a possible D gene (5 bases). Looked up from germline, CDR1 is MNHEY and CDR2 is SMNVEV (reference sequence). The CDR3 totals 14 residues. V lost 1 base and J 3 bases, leaving 9 bases between the germline ends.

There are a few counts of this clone. The chain combines TRBV6-5 with TRBJ1-6; TRBD1 matches 10 bases. V was clipped by 8 bases and J by 5 bases; unmatched bases: 6. This CDR3 spans 15 amino acids. Germline values: CDR1 MNHEY, CDR2 SVGAGI. CDR3 in DNA: TGTGCCAGCGGTGTGGGACAGGGGAATAATTCACCCCTCCACTTT. Encoded protein: CASGVGQGNNSPLHF.

The chain links TRBV4-1 to TRBJ1-1; maybe TRBD1 (5 bases). The CDR3 is 14 amino acids. The germline CDR1 and CDR2 sequences are MGHRA and YSYEKL. Trimming pared 3 bases from V and 1 base from J, leaving 9 bases between. The CDR3 sequence is CASSQRGQNTEAFF. CDR3 bases: TGCGCCAGCAGCCAGAGAGGACAGAACACTGAAGCTTTCTTT.

The chain couples TRBV5-5 to TRBJ2-3, with 8 bases that match TRBD2. Germline lookup yields CDR1 SGHKS and CDR2 YYEKEE (reference sequence). The J segment lost 5 bases and the V segment lost 5 bases, leaving 16 bases of the junction unmatched. The CDR3 contains 17 residues. The CDR3 DNA reads TGTGCCAGCAGGTCGAGAACGGGACTAGGGTTTAGAGATACGCAGTATTTT. Protein sequence: CASRSRTGLGFRDTQYF.

The chain joins TRBV6-1 to TRBJ1-1, with 8 bases identical to TRBD1. Germline values: CDR1 MNHNS, CDR2 SASEGT. The CDR3 is 18 residues long. Germline trimming cut 2 bases from V and 4 bases from J; bases unmatched to any gene: 15. The DNA of the CDR3 is TGTGCCAGCAGTGAAAGAGTACGGATCGACAGGGGCGGCACTGAAGCTTTCTTT. Protein: CASSERVRIDRGGTEAFF.

V and J are TRBV7-8 and TRBJ2-7; 11 bases map to TRBD2. The germline V gene encodes CDR1 SGHVS and CDR2 FQNEAQ. V lost 2 bases and J lost 3; bases outside the gene matches: 0. There are 14 residues in the CDR3. The CDR3 loop is CASSLTSGSYEQYF. In nucleotides, the CDR3 is TGTGCCAGCAGCTTAACTAGCGGGAGCTACGAGCAGTACTTC.

V gene TRBV30 combines with J gene TRBJ2-3; no reliable D call. V was cut by 3 bases and J by 5 bases, with 6 bases left in between. This CDR3 is 11 amino acids long. Looked up from germline, CDR1 is GTSNPN and CDR2 is SVGIG (reference sequence). The CDR3 DNA reads as TGTGCCTGGAGCCTCCTAGATACGCAGTATTTT. Translating gives CAWSLLDTQYF.

This chain links TRBV12-5 with TRBJ1-1; D ambiguous. V gave up 0 bases and J gave up 1 base, with 3 bases separating them. From germline, CDR1 is LGHNT and CDR2 FRNRAP. CDR3 length equals 13 residues. The CDR3 DNA reads as TGTGCTAGTGGTTTGGTACAGAACACTGAAGCTTTCTTT. It encodes CASGLVQNTEAFF.

The chain is built from TRBV7-2 and TRBJ2-3; 11 positions agree with TRBD2. The V and J ends lost 5 bases and 1 base, in that order; junction bases with no gene match: 5. The CDR3 spans 16 residues. Germline V gives CDR1 SGHTA, CDR2 FQGNSA. The CDR3 reads CASSRPGLAGTDTQYF. The CDR3 DNA reads as TGTGCCAGCAGCCGACCGGGACTAGCGGGCACAGATACGCAGTATTTT.

This CDR3 is CASSAPPGLAGSNEQFF. CDR3 nucleotides: TGTGCCAGCAGCGCACCCCCGGGACTAGCGGGGTCGAATGAGCAGTTCTTC. The chain is built from TRBV7-6 and TRBJ2-1; 13 positions agree with TRBD2. CDR3 length equals 17 residues. CDR1 and CDR2 from the germline V gene are SGHVS and FNYEAQ. The J segment lost 7 bases and the V segment lost 5 bases, leaving 11 bases of the junction unmatched.

The gene calls are TRBV9 and TRBJ2-5; 14 bases fit TRBD2. From germline, CDR1 is SGDLS and CDR2 YYNGEE. J gave up 5 bases and V 2 bases, and 8 bases lay outside the gene matches. The CDR3 covers 17 residues. In DNA, the CDR3 is TGTGCCAGCAGCGTCGGGACTAGCGGGGGCCTAGGTGAGACCCAGTACTTC. Translation: CASSVGTSGGLGETQYF. Together with reference TRBV9 and TRBJ2-5, the CDR3 gives the full variable domain: DSGVTQTPKHLITATGQRVTLRCSPRSGDLSVYWYQQSLDQGLQFLIQYYNGEERAKGNILERFSAQQFPDLHSELNLSSLELGDSALYFCASSVGTSGGLGETQYFGPGTRLLVL.